This paragraph reports one T cell receptor (beta chain). Antigen unknown. This CDR3 is 14 amino acids long. From germline, CDR1 is MGHRA and CDR2 YSYEKL. V was pared by 1 base and J by 4 bases, with 11 bases between. This sample was taken from a study of response to subunit inactivated influenza vaccine. TCRdb passed the RT-PCR reads through MiXCR, listing each CDR3 protein once. The data contain more than 700,000 distinct CDR3 sequences, around 20% of them singletons. Study-level points and caveats: Authors suggested seasonal influenza vaccinations each recruit few new T cells.

The chain employs TRBV4-1 and TRBJ2-7; no clear D. The source material was PBMCs from blood, sampled around 5 days after vaccination. The TCR was taken from a man in his fifties who received an inactivated influenza vaccine. The CDR3 bases are TGCGCCAGCAGCCAAGTTATCGGCAGGTACGAGCAGTACTTC. This encodes CASSQVIGRYEQYF.